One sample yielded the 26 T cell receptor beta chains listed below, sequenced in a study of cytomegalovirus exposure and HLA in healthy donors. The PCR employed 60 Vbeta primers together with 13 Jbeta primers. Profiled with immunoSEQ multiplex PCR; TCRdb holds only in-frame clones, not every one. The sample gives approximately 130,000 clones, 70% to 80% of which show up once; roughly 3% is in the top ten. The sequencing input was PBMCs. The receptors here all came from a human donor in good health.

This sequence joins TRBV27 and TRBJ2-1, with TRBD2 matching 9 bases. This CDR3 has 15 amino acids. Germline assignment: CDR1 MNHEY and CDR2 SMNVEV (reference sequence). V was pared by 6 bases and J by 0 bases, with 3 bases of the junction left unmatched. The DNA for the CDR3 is TGTGCCAGCAGGCTAGCGGGGAGCTCCTACAATGAGCAGTTCTTC. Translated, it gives CASRLAGSSYNEQFF.

The chain's CDR3 is CASSLRITTDTQYF. The DNA of the CDR3 is TGTGCCAGCAGCCTCAGAATAACGACAGATACGCAGTATTTT. The chain recombines TRBV11-1 with TRBJ2-3; D not resolved. Between the trimmed V and J ends, which lost 5 bases and 3 bases, there was a span of 12 bases. This CDR3 is built from 14 residues. Germline CDR1 SGHAT, CDR2 FQDESV (reference sequence). The full variable domain, rest sourced from reference TRBV11-1 and TRBJ2-3, is EAEVAQSPRYKITEKSQAVAFWCDPISGHATLYWYRQILGQGPELLVQFQDESVVDDSQLPKDRFSAERLKGVDSTLKIQPAELGDSAMYLCASSLRITTDTQYFGPGTRLTVL.

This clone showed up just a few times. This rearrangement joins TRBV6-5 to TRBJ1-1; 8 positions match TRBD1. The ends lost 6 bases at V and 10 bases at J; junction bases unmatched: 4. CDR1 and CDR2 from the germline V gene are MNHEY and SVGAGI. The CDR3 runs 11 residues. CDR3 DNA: TGTGCCAGCAGCCAGGGGGCCGGAGCTTTCTTT. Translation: CASSQGAGAFF.

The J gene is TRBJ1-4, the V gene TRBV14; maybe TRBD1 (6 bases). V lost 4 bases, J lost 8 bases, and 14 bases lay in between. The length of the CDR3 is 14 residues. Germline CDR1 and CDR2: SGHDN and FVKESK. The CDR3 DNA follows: TGTGCCAGCAGCCCGCAGGGGATTGGGGAAAAACTGTTTTTT. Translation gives CASSPQGIGEKLFF.

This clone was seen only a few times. This chain's CDR3 is CASRIRVGFYGYTF. The CDR3 bases are TGTGCCAGCAGGATCAGGGTAGGGTTCTATGGCTACACCTTC. The rearrangement links TRBV28 to TRBJ1-2, with D possibly matching TRBD1 (5 bases). V lost 6 bases and J 4 bases, leaving 15 bases between the germline ends. The CDR3 covers 14 residues. Germline lookup yields CDR1 MDHEN and CDR2 SYDVKM.

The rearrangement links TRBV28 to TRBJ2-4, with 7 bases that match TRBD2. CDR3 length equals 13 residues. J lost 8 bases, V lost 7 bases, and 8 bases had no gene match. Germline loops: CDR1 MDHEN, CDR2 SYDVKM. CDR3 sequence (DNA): TGTGCCAGCAAAGGGGCAGGGAGGGACATTCAGTACTTC. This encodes CASKGAGRDIQYF.

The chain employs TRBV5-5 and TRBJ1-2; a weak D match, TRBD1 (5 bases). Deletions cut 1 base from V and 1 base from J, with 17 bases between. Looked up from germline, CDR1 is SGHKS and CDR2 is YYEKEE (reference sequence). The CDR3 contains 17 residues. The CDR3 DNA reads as TGTGCCAGCAGCTTGATCCCAATTGGGGCATTTAACTATGGCTACACCTTC. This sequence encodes CASSLIPIGAFNYGYTF.

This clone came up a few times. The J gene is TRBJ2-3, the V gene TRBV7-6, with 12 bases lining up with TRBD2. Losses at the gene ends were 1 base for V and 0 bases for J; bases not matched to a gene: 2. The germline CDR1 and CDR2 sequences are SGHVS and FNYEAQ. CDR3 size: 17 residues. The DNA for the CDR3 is TGTGCCAGCAGCTTAGGGCTAGCGGGAGGGAGCACAGATACGCAGTATTTT. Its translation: CASSLGLAGGSTDTQYF.

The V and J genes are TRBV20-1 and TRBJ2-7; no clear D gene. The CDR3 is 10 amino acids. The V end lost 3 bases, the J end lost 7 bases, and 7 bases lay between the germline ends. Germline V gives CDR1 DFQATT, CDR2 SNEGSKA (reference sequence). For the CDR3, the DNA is TGCAGTGCTAGTCTACGGGAGCAGTACTTC. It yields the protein CSASLREQYF.

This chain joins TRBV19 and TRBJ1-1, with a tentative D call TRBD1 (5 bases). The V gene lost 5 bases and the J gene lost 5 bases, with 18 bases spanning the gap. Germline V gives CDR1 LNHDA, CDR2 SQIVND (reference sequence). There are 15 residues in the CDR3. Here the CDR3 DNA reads TGTGCCAGTAGTCTCGACAGAAGGGTAGGGACTGAAGCTTTCTTT. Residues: CASSLDRRVGTEAFF. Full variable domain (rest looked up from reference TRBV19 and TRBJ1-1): DGGITQSPKYLFRKEGQNVTLSCEQNLNHDAMYWYRQDPGQGLRLIYYSQIVNDFQKGDIAEGYSVSREKKESFPLTVTSAQKNPTAFYLCASSLDRRVGTEAFFGQGTRLTVV.

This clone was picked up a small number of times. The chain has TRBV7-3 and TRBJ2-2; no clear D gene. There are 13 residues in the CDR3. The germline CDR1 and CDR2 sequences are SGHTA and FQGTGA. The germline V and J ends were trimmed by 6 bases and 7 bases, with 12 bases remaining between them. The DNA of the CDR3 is TGTGCCAGCAGACCTGACAACCTCGGGGAGCTGTTTTTT. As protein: CASRPDNLGELFF.

The CDR3 is CSVSAGLNQPQHF. The CDR3 DNA reads as TGCAGCGTTTCTGCAGGGCTTAATCAGCCCCAGCATTTT. The V call is TRBV29-1, the J call TRBJ1-5; the D gene is possibly TRBD1 (5 bases). V lost 5 bases to trimming and J lost 4 bases, with 12 bases between them. Germline CDR1 is SQVTM and CDR2 is ANQGSEA. The CDR3 has 13 amino acids.

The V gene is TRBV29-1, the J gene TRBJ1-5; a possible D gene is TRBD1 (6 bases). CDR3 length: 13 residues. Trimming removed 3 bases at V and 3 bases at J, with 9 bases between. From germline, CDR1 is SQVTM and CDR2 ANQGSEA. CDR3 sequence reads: CSVEWDTNQPQHF. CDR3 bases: TGCAGCGTTGAGTGGGACACCAATCAGCCCCAGCATTTT.

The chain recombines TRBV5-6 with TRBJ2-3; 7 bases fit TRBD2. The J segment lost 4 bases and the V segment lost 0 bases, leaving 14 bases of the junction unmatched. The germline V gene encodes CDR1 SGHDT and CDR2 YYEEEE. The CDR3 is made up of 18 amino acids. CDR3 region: CASSLGGSGRIRADTQYF. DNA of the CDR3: TGTGCCAGCAGCTTGGGGGGTAGCGGGCGAATACGCGCAGATACGCAGTATTTT.

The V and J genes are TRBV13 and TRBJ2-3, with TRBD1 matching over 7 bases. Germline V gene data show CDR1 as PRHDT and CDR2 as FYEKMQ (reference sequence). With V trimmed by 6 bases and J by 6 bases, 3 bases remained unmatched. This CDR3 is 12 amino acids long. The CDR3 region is CASSPRGDTQYF. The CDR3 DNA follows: TGTGCCAGCAGTCCCAGGGGGGATACGCAGTATTTT.

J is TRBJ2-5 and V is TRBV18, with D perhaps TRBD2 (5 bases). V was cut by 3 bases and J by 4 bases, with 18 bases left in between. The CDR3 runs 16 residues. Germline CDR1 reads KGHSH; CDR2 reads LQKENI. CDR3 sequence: CASSPPVARVGETQYF. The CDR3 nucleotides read TGTGCCAGCTCACCGCCCGTGGCGCGGGTAGGAGAGACCCAGTACTTC.

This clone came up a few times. The CDR3 sequence: CASSPRQGPNYGYTF. The CDR3 DNA is TGTGCCAGCAGCCCCCGACAGGGCCCTAACTATGGCTACACCTTC. The chain has TRBV7-9 and TRBJ1-2, with 7 bases lining up with TRBD1. The CDR3 runs to 15 residues. CDR1 is SEHNR, CDR2 FQNEAQ, per germline (reference sequence). V trimming: 5 bases; J trimming: 0 bases; junction bases outside the gene matches: 6.

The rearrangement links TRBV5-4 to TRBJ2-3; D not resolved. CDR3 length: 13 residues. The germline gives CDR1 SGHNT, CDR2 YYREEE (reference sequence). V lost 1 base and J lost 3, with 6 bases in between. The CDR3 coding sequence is TGTGCCAGCAGCTTGTACGCGACAGATACGCAGTATTTT. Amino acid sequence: CASSLYATDTQYF.

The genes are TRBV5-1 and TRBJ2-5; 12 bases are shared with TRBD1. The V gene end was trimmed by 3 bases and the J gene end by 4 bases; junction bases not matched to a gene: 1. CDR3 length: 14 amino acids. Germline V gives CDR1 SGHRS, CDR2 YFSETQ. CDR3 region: CASSSGQGAETQYF. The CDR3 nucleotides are TGCGCCAGCAGCTCGGGACAGGGGGCAGAGACCCAGTACTTC.

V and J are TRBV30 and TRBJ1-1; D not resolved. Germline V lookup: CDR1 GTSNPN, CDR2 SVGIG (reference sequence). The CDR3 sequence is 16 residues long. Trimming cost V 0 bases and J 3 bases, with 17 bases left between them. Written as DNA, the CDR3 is TGTGCCTGGAGTGTAATAGGTTGGAGGTTGGACACTGAAGCTTTCTTT. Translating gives CAWSVIGWRLDTEAFF.

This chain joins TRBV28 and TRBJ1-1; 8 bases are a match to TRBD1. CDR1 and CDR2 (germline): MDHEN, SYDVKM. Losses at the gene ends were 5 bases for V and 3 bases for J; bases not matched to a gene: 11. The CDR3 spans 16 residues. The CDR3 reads CASSEHRGKGDTEAFF. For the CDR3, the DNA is TGTGCCAGCAGTGAACACAGGGGGAAGGGAGACACTGAAGCTTTCTTT.

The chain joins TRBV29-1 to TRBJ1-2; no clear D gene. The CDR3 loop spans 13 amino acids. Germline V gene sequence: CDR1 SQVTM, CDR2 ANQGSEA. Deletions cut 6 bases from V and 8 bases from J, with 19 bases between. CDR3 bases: TGCAGCGTCAAAGATGACTTGAGAAGGGGCTACACCTTC. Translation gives CSVKDDLRRGYTF.

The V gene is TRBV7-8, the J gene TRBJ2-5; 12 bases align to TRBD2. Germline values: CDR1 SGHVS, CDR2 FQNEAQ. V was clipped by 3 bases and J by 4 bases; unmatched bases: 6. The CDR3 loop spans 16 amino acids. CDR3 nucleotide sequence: TGTGCCAGCAGCTTTTGGACTAGCGGGACGTCAGAGACCCAGTACTTC. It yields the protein CASSFWTSGTSETQYF.

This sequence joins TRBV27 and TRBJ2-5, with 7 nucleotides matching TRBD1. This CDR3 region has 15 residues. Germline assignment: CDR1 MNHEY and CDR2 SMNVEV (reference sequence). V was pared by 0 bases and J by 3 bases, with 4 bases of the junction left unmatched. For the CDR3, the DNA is TGTGCCAGCAGTTTATCGAGACAGGGTAAAGAGACCCAGTACTTC. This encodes CASSLSRQGKETQYF.

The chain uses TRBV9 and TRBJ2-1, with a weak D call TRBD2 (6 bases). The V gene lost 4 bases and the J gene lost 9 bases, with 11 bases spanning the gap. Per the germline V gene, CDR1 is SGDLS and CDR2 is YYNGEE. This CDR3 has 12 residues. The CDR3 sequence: CASSTRLGEQFF. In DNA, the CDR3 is TGTGCCAGCAGCACTCGACTAGGTGAGCAGTTCTTC. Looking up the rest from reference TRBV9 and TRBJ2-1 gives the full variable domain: DSGVTQTPKHLITATGQRVTLRCSPRSGDLSVYWYQQSLDQGLQFLIQYYNGEERAKGNILERFSAQQFPDLHSELNLSSLELGDSALYFCASSTRLGEQFFGPGTRLTVL.

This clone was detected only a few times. CDR3 bases: TGTGCCAGCAGCCAAGAAATTACGGGAGCCGAGACCCAGTACTTC. As protein: CASSQEITGAETQYF. The chain joins TRBV14 to TRBJ2-5; D is perhaps TRBD2 (6 bases). Trimming took 0 bases from V and 5 from J, leaving 13 bases between them. The CDR3 contains 15 residues. The germline V gene has CDR1 SGHDN and CDR2 FVKESK.